This TCR beta chain was recorded in a study of somatic mutations in cytotoxic T cells in rheumatoid arthritis. Study-wide context: Certain V beta antibody-stained T-cell populations, V beta1+ cells sequenced for TCRB among them, were flow-sorted to nearly 100% purity. Study outcomes and limitations: More than 20% of CD8+ cells belonged to the largest clone in about an eighth of the 65 patients.

Note on this clone: As yet, its antigen is unknown.

Generated by immunoSEQ multiplex PCR, the TCRdb table keeps only in-frame clones and is missing some. The data contain 9,000 to 15,000 clones, around 74% of them seen just once; the ten biggest clones take up roughly 11%. Controls that were healthy consisted of blood donors whose median age was around 51 years (range roughly 21-75), with 55% female. The CDR3 length is 14 residues. The V gene's germline CDR1 is MRHNA and CDR2 SNTAGT. Deletions cut 2 bases from V and 0 bases from J, with 6 bases between. V gene TRBV6-4 combines with J gene TRBJ2-3; D is ambiguous. What was sequenced was CD8+ T cells sorted from blood. This receptor was taken from a woman aged 40 to 55 in good health. CDR3 protein: CASSDTPSTDTQYF. CDR3 nucleotides: TGTGCCAGCAGTGACACTCCTAGCACAGATACGCAGTATTTT.